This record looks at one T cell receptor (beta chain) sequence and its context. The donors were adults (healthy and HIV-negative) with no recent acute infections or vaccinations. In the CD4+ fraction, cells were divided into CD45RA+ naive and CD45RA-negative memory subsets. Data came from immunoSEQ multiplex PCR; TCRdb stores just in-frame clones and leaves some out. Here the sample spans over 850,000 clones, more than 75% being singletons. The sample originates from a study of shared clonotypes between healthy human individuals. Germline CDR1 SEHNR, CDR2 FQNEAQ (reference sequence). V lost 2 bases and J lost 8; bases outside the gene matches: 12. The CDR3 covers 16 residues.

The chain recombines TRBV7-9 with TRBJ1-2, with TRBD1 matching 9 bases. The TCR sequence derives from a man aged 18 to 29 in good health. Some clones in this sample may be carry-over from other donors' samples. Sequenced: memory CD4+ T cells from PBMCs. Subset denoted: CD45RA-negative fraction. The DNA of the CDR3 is TGTGCCAGCAGCTTATGGCTTCGCACAGGGGGCCGGGGCTACACCTTC. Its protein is CASSLWLRTGGRGYTF.